This entry concerns a single T cell receptor beta chain. Its antigen is not identified. Trimming left V 6 bases short and J 0 bases short, with 17 bases between. CDR1 is SNHLY and CDR2 is FYNNEI in the germline V gene. The CDR3 runs to 16 residues. These data originate in a study of cytomegalovirus exposure and HLA in healthy donors. Broader study findings: The productive fraction for most TCR beta V segments was about 87% or about 30% in an earlier analysis.

With 60 Vbeta and 13 Jbeta primers, the PCR was carried out. The table came from immunoSEQ multiplex PCR; TCRdb's copy has only in-frame clones and leaves some out. The sample carries tens of thousands of clones, roughly 60% recorded once. The clonotype originates from a boy under 18 in good health and CMV-seropositive. The chain has TRBV2 and TRBJ1-1; D possibly corresponds to TRBD1 (6 bases). The sample taken for sequencing was PBMCs. For the CDR3, the DNA is TGTGCCAGCAGCCCTGACAGGCCGGTCATGAACACTGAAGCTTTCTTT. Protein product: CASSPDRPVMNTEAFF.